This record looks at one TCR beta chain sequence and its context. Its specificity is not known. Germline lookup yields CDR1 SGDLS and CDR2 YYNGEE. The CDR3 extends over 14 amino acids. With 0 bases removed from V and 5 bases from J, the gap between germline ends came to 9 bases. Time point meaning: week 47, end of study. Doses comprised 300 ug of mutant IDH1 20-mer peptide each, plus topical imiquimod. The data belong to a study of a mutant IDH1 vaccine in newly diagnosed glioma. Study information: Sex among treated patients split about 62% male, around 38% female; mean age was roughly 40 years.

Libraries were prepared by immunoSEQ multiplex PCR; TCRdb keeps only in-frame clonotypes and omits some of them. The sample holds about 94,000 clones, around nine tenths seen once. This clonotype was sampled from a woman aged 50 to 60 with glioma. Sequenced here: PBMCs, sampled from a glioma patient whose treatment included an IDH1 peptide vaccine. The V call is TRBV9, the J call TRBJ2-1; D is tentatively TRBD1 or TRBD2 (5 bases each). CDR3 bases: TGTGCCAGCAGCGTAGCGGGACCCCACAATGAGCAGTTCTTC. It encodes CASSVAGPHNEQFF.